The 19 T cell receptor beta chains below come from one sample, sequenced in a study of regulatory T cells in long-lasting Graves disease. The time point was: newly diagnosed GD, antithyroid drugs for less than 3 months. PBMCs provided the RNA from which the TCR library was made. With iRepertoire HTBI primers and Arm-PCR of CDR3 regions, TCR beta libraries were built. TCRdb used MiXCR to reprocess the multiplex PCR reads, holding one entry per CDR3 protein. The sample carries roughly 500,000 distinct CDR3 sequences, roughly 12% recorded once. These data were likewise used in another study, on T cells in Graves' hyperthyroidism and ophthalmopathy.

The material was peripheral blood mononuclear cells (PBMCs), obtained at new diagnosis, from a patient treated with antithyroid drugs. These receptors were obtained from a man aged 25 to 40 with Graves disease.

Remarks on this clonotype: This CDR3 is missing its conserved last phenylalanine or tryptophan, likely due to a read error. The V and J genes are TRBV3-1 and TRBJ2-7; either TRBD1 or TRBD2 may supply D (5 bases each). Germline V CDR1 and CDR2: LGHDT, YNNKEL (reference sequence). The CDR3 loop spans 11 amino acids. V lost 4 bases and J 5 bases, leaving 6 bases between the germline ends. CDR3 sequence (DNA): TGTGCCAGCAGCCCGGGACACGAGCAGTACCTC. Its translation: CASSPGHEQYL.

This clonotype occurred many times. The genes are TRBV30 and TRBJ2-1; 11 bases are shared with TRBD2. Unmatched junction bases numbered 2, after V lost 3 bases and J lost 4 bases. The CDR3 runs to 14 residues. Germline V gives CDR1 GTSNPN, CDR2 SVGIG (reference sequence). CDR3 in DNA: TGTGCCTGGAGACGACTAGCGGGGTACAATGAGCAGTTCTTC. This sequence encodes CAWRRLAGYNEQFF.

This clonotype has at least ten counts. The chain couples TRBV19 to TRBJ1-5, with D maybe TRBD1 (5 bases). Per germline, CDR1 LNHDA and CDR2 SQIVND (reference sequence). The CDR3 loop spans 13 amino acids. V dropped 3 bases and J dropped 7 bases, with 10 bases sitting between them. CDR3 sequence: CASSIQGEQPQHF. Here the CDR3 DNA reads TGTGCCAGTAGTATCCAGGGAGAACAGCCCCAGCATTTT. Complete variable domain (other parts from reference TRBV19 and TRBJ1-5): DGGITQSPKYLFRKEGQNVTLSCEQNLNHDAMYWYRQDPGQGLRLIYYSQIVNDFQKGDIAEGYSVSREKKESFPLTVTSAQKNPTAFYLCASSIQGEQPQHFGDGTRLSIL.

This clonotype was detected ten times or more. V is TRBV11-2 and J is TRBJ2-5; 7 nucleotides align to TRBD1. Germline CDR1 reads SGHAT; CDR2 reads FQNNGV. The V gene end was trimmed by 1 base and the J gene end by 1 base; junction bases not matched to a gene: 6. The CDR3 is made up of 16 amino acids. DNA for the CDR3: TGTGCCAGCAGCTTAGCTAACAGGGGATTCCAAGAGACCCAGTACTTC. Its protein is CASSLANRGFQETQYF.

This clonotype was detected ten times or more. The chain joins TRBV20-1 to TRBJ1-1; D is unclear. Per germline, CDR1 DFQATT and CDR2 SNEGSKA (reference sequence). This CDR3 is 16 amino acids long. Deletions cut 0 bases from V and 1 base from J, with 15 bases between. In DNA form, the CDR3 reads TGCAGTGCTAGAGATCTCTTCCAAGGGCAGAACACTGAAGCTTTCTTT. This sequence encodes CSARDLFQGQNTEAFF.

This clonotype was counted ten times or more. The V gene is TRBV11-2, the J gene TRBJ2-7, with no clear D. The CDR3 runs 13 residues. Germline CDR1 SGHAT, CDR2 FQNNGV. The V end was cut by 2 bases, the J end by 2 bases, with 7 bases between. The CDR3 sequence: CASSLQNAYEQYF. As DNA, the CDR3 is TGTGCCAGCAGCTTACAGAACGCCTACGAGCAGTACTTC.

The CDR3 loop is CASSSKPGQYSNQPQHF. CDR3 in DNA: TGTGCCAGCAGTTCTAAACCGGGACAGTATAGCAATCAGCCCCAGCATTTT. The rearrangement links TRBV27 to TRBJ1-5, with 7 nucleotides matching TRBD1. The CDR3 consists of 17 residues. The ends lost 4 bases at V and 0 bases at J; junction bases unmatched: 9. The germline V gene encodes CDR1 MNHEY and CDR2 SMNVEV (reference sequence).

The chain joins TRBV27 to TRBJ2-2; 8 bases agree with TRBD1. Trimming removed 5 bases from V and 6 bases from J; junction bases left unmatched: 11. The CDR3 contains 16 residues. Germline V gene sequence: CDR1 MNHEY, CDR2 SMNVEV (reference sequence). The CDR3 region is CASSTGTGVDSGELFF. CDR3 nucleotides: TGTGCCAGCAGTACAGGGACAGGCGTAGATTCCGGGGAGCTGTTTTTT.

This clonotype was recorded many times. The V and J genes are TRBV11-2 and TRBJ1-1; D is undetermined. The V gene lost 1 base and the J gene lost 11 bases, with 20 bases spanning the gap. The germline V gene has CDR1 SGHAT and CDR2 FQNNGV. The CDR3 covers 15 residues. CDR3 nucleotide sequence: TGTGCCAGCAGCTTAGGGCGGTTGGCCGGGATGAGCGCTTTCTTT. Protein: CASSLGRLAGMSAFF. Drawing the rest from reference TRBV11-2 and TRBJ1-1, the complete variable domain is EAGVAQSPRYKIIEKRQSVAFWCNPISGHATLYWYQQILGQGPKLLIQFQNNGVVDDSQLPKDRFSAERLKGVDSTLKIQPAKLEDSAVYLCASSLGRLAGMSAFFGQGTRLTVV.

The chain recombines TRBV14 with TRBJ2-1; D ambiguous. The CDR3 has 15 residues. Trimming took 1 base from V and 9 from J, leaving 16 bases between them. The germline gives CDR1 SGHDN, CDR2 FVKESK. Written as DNA, the CDR3 is TGTGCCAGCAGCCAAGGGGCGTCAAATCGTGGTGAGCAGTTCTTC. This encodes CASSQGASNRGEQFF.

The rearrangement joins TRBV18 to TRBJ2-3, with D possibly being TRBD1 (5 bases). Germline loops: CDR1 KGHSH, CDR2 LQKENI. The CDR3 runs to 14 residues. The V end lost 2 bases, the J end lost 5 bases, and 11 bases lay between the germline ends. CDR3 coding DNA: TGTGCCAGCTCACCAAATCAGGGTGGAGATACGCAGTATTTT. Its translation: CASSPNQGGDTQYF.

In its sample, this clonotype was seen many times. The V gene is TRBV20-1, the J gene TRBJ2-1; 10 nucleotides match TRBD2. CDR3 length: 16 residues. Germline loops: CDR1 DFQATT, CDR2 SNEGSKA (reference sequence). V shed 3 bases and J 6 bases; nucleotides not matched to a gene: 11. The CDR3 sequence: CSASEHPGLAINEQFF. The DNA for the CDR3 is TGCAGTGCTAGTGAGCATCCGGGACTAGCGATCAATGAGCAGTTCTTC.

V gene TRBV5-1 combines with J gene TRBJ1-1; 7 nucleotides agree with TRBD1. V shed 0 bases, J shed 6 bases, and the junction held 11 bases outside the gene matches. The germline CDR1 and CDR2 sequences are SGHRS and YFSETQ. The length of the CDR3 is 16 residues. The DNA of the CDR3 is TGCGCCAGCAGCTTGGGACAGGGTGATCTTTTCGCTGAAGCTTTCTTT. Amino acid sequence: CASSLGQGDLFAEAFF.

This clonotype was seen only a few times. The chain uses TRBV20-1 and TRBJ2-2; 12 bases are a match to TRBD2. J was trimmed by 4 bases and V by 4 bases; bases with no gene match: 1. This CDR3 is built from 14 residues. Germline V gene sequence: CDR1 DFQATT, CDR2 SNEGSKA (reference sequence). CDR3 nucleotide sequence: TGCAGTGCTACTAGCGGGAGGGCCACCGGGGAGCTGTTTTTT. Translated: CSATSGRATGELFF.

This clonotype was seen a single time. With a much larger clone just one base away, this may be a read error. Because the CDR3 is missing its conserved closing phenylalanine or tryptophan, this is likely a read error. V and J are TRBV4-1 and TRBJ2-3; 9 bases are a match to TRBD2. Germline V gene sequence: CDR1 MGHRA, CDR2 YSYEKL. This CDR3 region has 15 residues. The ends lost 1 base at V and 4 bases at J; junction bases unmatched: 3. The CDR3 region is CASSQVLAGPDTQYL. CDR3 sequence (DNA): TGCGCCAGCAGCCAAGTCCTAGCGGGACCAGATACGCAGTATCTT.

The chain combines TRBV20-1 with TRBJ2-3; TRBD2 matches 12 bases. CDR3 size: 16 residues. V gave up 5 bases and J gave up 3 bases; unmatched junction bases: 9. CDR1 and CDR2 from the germline V gene are DFQATT and SNEGSKA (reference sequence). This CDR3 reads CSAEGLLAGGTDTQYF. The CDR3 nucleotides are TGCAGTGCTGAGGGGCTACTAGCGGGAGGAACAGATACGCAGTATTTT.

The V gene is TRBV20-1, the J gene TRBJ2-7; 9 nucleotides line up with TRBD1. CDR1 is DFQATT, CDR2 SNEGSKA, per germline (reference sequence). CDR3 length equals 14 residues. Trimming took 6 bases from V and 2 from J; bases not matched to a gene: 8. DNA for the CDR3: TGCAGTGCCCATACCCGGACAGGGGCCTACGAGCAGTACTTC. Amino acids: CSAHTRTGAYEQYF.

This chain joins TRBV5-6 and TRBJ1-2; D gene ambiguous. CDR1 and CDR2 (germline): SGHDT, YYEEEE. The CDR3 sequence is 14 residues long. V lost 0 bases to trimming and J lost 2 bases, with 8 bases between them. The CDR3 loop reads CASSLGAENYGYTF. The CDR3 DNA sequence: TGTGCCAGCAGCTTGGGTGCGGAGAACTATGGCTACACCTTC.

The V gene is TRBV7-2, the J gene TRBJ2-7; D possibly corresponds to TRBD1 (5 bases). CDR3 length: 14 amino acids. V lost 5 bases and J 7 bases, leaving 18 bases between the germline ends. Germline CDR1 reads SGHTA; CDR2 reads FQGNSA. CDR3 loop: CASSKYQGGNEQYF. The CDR3 DNA follows: TGTGCCAGCAGCAAGTACCAGGGCGGCAATGAGCAGTACTTC. Full variable domain (outside the CDR3, taken from reference TRBV7-2 and TRBJ2-7): GAGVSQSPSNKVTEKGKDVELRCDPISGHTALYWYRQSLGQGLEFLIYFQGNSAPDKSGLPSDRFSAERTGGSVSTLTIQRTQQEDSAVYLCASSKYQGGNEQYFGPGTRLTVT.